These 24 T cell receptor beta chains were sequenced from one sample in a study of shared clonotypes between healthy human individuals (dated by TCRdb to the early 2020s). The library was prepared using the immunoSEQ multiplex PCR assay. TCRdb carries this immuneACCESS record with in-frame sequences only. Its versions omit some clonotypes, under half of them owing to an unresolved V gene in the studies checked, with the rest unexplained. The sample table holds about a million clones, of which approximately 75% were seen once. The ten largest clones take up more than 0.85% of the sample. The sequenced sample consisted of memory CD4+ T cells from PBMCs. The sample's cell subset or site, from its label and the paper: CD45RA-negative fraction. These receptors were obtained from a man aged 18 to 30 in good health. Some clones in this sample may be carry-over from other donors' samples.

This sequence joins TRBV11-1 and TRBJ2-5; no definite D call. V shed 5 bases and J shed 5 bases, with 12 bases lying between them. CDR1 is SGHAT and CDR2 is FQDESV in the germline V gene (reference sequence). CDR3 length: 13 amino acids. The CDR3, as DNA: TGTGCCAGCAGCCCCGGGCTAGTGGAGACCCAGTACTTC. It specifies CASSPGLVETQYF.

The chain has TRBV10-3 and TRBJ1-4; tentatively, D is TRBD1 (6 bases). Looked up from germline, CDR1 is ENHRY and CDR2 is SYGVKD. The CDR3 runs 17 residues. V was shortened by 0 bases and J by 2 bases, with 13 bases between the two germline ends. CDR3 nucleotides: TGTGCCATCAGTGAGTCCAAAGGGGGGCCGACTAATGAAAAACTGTTTTTT. Protein product: CAISESKGGPTNEKLFF.

Regarding this clone: This specimen includes other DNA sequences encoding the same CDR3. V gene TRBV5-1 combines with J gene TRBJ2-7, with D hard to call. Germline V gene sequence: CDR1 SGHRS, CDR2 YFSETQ. This CDR3 is 12 amino acids long. Between the trimmed V and J ends, which lost 0 bases and 5 bases, there was a span of 6 bases. This CDR3 is CASSLVLDEQYF. CDR3 coding DNA: TGCGCCAGCAGCTTGGTTCTCGACGAGCAGTACTTC. Together with reference TRBV5-1 and TRBJ2-7, the CDR3 gives the full variable domain: KAGVTQTPRYLIKTRGQQVTLSCSPISGHRSVSWYQQTPGQGLQFLFEYFSETQRNKGNFPGRFSGRQFSNSRSEMNVSTLELGDSALYLCASSLVLDEQYFGPGTRLTVT.

Worth noting for this clone: At one end the junction does not follow the germline gene, possibly because of a read error. The rearrangement links TRBV7-8 to TRBJ1-5; 7 nucleotides align to TRBD1. CDR3 length: 13 residues. Germline V gene sequence: CDR1 SGHVS, CDR2 FQNEAQ. This CDR3 is CASSEGAGQVSSF. The CDR3 bases are TGTGCCAGCAGCGAAGGGGCCGGACAGGTCTCTTCCTTT.

The chain is built from TRBV18 and TRBJ1-3; D remains unclear. The germline CDR1 and CDR2 sequences are KGHSH and LQKENI. CDR3 size: 16 residues. V was clipped by 3 bases and J by 0 bases, with 12 bases between them. CDR3: CASSPTDGYSGNTIYF. CDR3 nucleotides: TGTGCCAGCTCACCTACGGACGGATACTCTGGAAACACCATATATTTT.

As DNA, the CDR3 is TGTGCCAGCAGCCAAGATTCTGCGAACACCGGGGAGCTGTTTTTT. It yields the protein CASSQDSANTGELFF. J is TRBJ2-2 and V is TRBV14; no reliable D call. CDR3 length: 15 residues. The V gene's germline CDR1 is SGHDN and CDR2 FVKESK. Trimming took 0 bases from V and 0 from J, leaving 5 bases between them. Using reference TRBV14 and TRBJ2-2 for the parts outside the CDR3, the full variable domain is EAGVTQFPSHSVIEKGQTVTLRCDPISGHDNLYWYRRVMGKEIKFLLHFVKESKQDESGMPNNRFLAERTGGTYSTLKVQPAELEDSGVYFCASSQDSANTGELFFGEGSRLTVL.

Concerning this clone: Other nucleotide sequences in the sample specify the same CDR3. The chain employs TRBV2 and TRBJ2-1; 11 bases align to TRBD2. This CDR3 is built from 15 residues. With V trimmed by 6 bases and J by 4 bases, 5 bases remained unmatched. Germline loops: CDR1 SNHLY, CDR2 FYNNEI. This CDR3 reads CASRPTSGSYNEQFF. The CDR3 DNA reads TGTGCCAGCAGGCCCACTAGCGGGAGTTACAATGAGCAGTTCTTC.

The J gene is TRBJ2-3, the V gene TRBV5-1; TRBD2 is a possible D gene (5 bases). CDR1 and CDR2 (germline): SGHRS, YFSETQ. The CDR3 is 14 residues long. Trimming shortened V by 4 bases and J by 1 base, and 10 bases separated the two germline ends. The CDR3, as DNA: TGCGCCAGCAGCGAGGGCCCCGGCACAGATACGCAGTATTTT. This codes for CASSEGPGTDTQYF.

The chain recombines TRBV28 with TRBJ2-3; 8 bases match TRBD2. This CDR3 spans 18 amino acids. CDR1 is MDHEN and CDR2 is SYDVKM in the germline V gene. V shed 2 bases and J 0 bases; nucleotides not matched to a gene: 10. The CDR3 here is CASSLESGRRVSTDTQYF. CDR3 nucleotides: TGTGCCAGCAGTTTAGAGAGCGGGAGACGGGTTAGCACAGATACGCAGTATTTT. The whole variable domain, remainder taken from reference TRBV28 and TRBJ2-3, is DVKVTQSSRYLVKRTGEKVFLECVQDMDHENMFWYRQDPGLGLRLIYFSYDVKMKEKGDIPEGYSVSREKKERFSLILESASTNQTSMYLCASSLESGRRVSTDTQYFGPGTRLTVL.

CDR3 sequence: CASSVEGSEQYF. As DNA, the CDR3 is TGTGCCAGCAGCGTAGAAGGGAGCGAGCAGTACTTC. The chain links TRBV9 to TRBJ2-7; D possibly corresponds to TRBD2 (5 bases). The V and J ends lost 0 bases and 6 bases respectively, with 7 bases between them. Germline CDR1 and CDR2: SGDLS and YYNGEE. CDR3 length: 12 residues.

The CDR3 region has the DNA TGCGCCAGCAGCCACCCAGACAGGGGAAACAATCAGCCCCAGCATTTT. It is translated as CASSHPDRGNNQPQHF. The V and J genes are TRBV4-1 and TRBJ1-5; TRBD1 matches at 8 bases. After removal of 3 bases from V and 3 bases from J, the junction contained 7 bases not matched to a gene. Germline-derived CDR1 and CDR2 are MGHRA and YSYEKL. The CDR3 is made up of 16 amino acids.

This clone has only one observation. The chain employs TRBV7-8 and TRBJ1-3; no clear D gene. Germline V gives CDR1 SGHVS, CDR2 FQNEAQ. The CDR3 consists of 13 residues. V was trimmed by 1 base and J by 3 bases, leaving 4 bases between them. Here the CDR3 DNA reads TGTGCCAGCAGCTTAGATCGTGGAAACACCATATATTTT. It yields the protein CASSLDRGNTIYF.

The chain joins TRBV10-3 to TRBJ2-1, with D hard to call. There are 13 residues in the CDR3. Trimming stripped 10 bases from V and 2 bases from J, with 12 bases between. The germline gives CDR1 ENHRY, CDR2 SYGVKD. CDR3 sequence: CATLLAAYNEQFF. The CDR3 nucleotides are TGTGCCACTCTATTGGCTGCCTACAATGAGCAGTTCTTC.

With regard to this clone: This specimen includes other DNA sequences encoding the same CDR3. The chain couples TRBV4-3 to TRBJ1-2, with D unresolved. This CDR3 has 14 residues. Germline-derived CDR1 and CDR2 are LGHNA and YSLEER. Trimming removed 0 bases from V and 1 base from J, with 6 bases in between. As DNA, the CDR3 is TGCGCCAGCAGCCAAGACTCCTTTAACTATGGCTACACCTTC. Its protein is CASSQDSFNYGYTF.

This rearrangement joins TRBV7-2 to TRBJ2-7; D remains ambiguous. Germline CDR1 is SGHTA and CDR2 is FQGNSA. The CDR3 extends over 13 amino acids. V lost 5 bases and J 9 bases, leaving 17 bases between the germline ends. The CDR3: CASSPRLPPVQYF. The CDR3 region has the DNA TGTGCCAGCAGCCCACGACTCCCTCCGGTGCAGTACTTC. The full variable domain, with the rest looked up from reference TRBV7-2 and TRBJ2-7, is GAGVSQSPSNKVTEKGKDVELRCDPISGHTALYWYRQSLGQGLEFLIYFQGNSAPDKSGLPSDRFSAERTGGSVSTLTIQRTQQEDSAVYLCASSPRLPPVQYFGPGTRLTVT.

The chain carries TRBV7-2 and TRBJ2-3; no clear D. This CDR3 has 13 amino acids. V dropped 6 bases and J dropped 4 bases, with 11 bases sitting between them. The germline gives CDR1 SGHTA, CDR2 FQGNSA. The CDR3 nucleotides are TGTGCCAGCAGTCAAAGAGGTGCAGATACGCAGTATTTT. Translated, it gives CASSQRGADTQYF. Full variable domain (rest looked up from reference TRBV7-2 and TRBJ2-3): GAGVSQSPSNKVTEKGKDVELRCDPISGHTALYWYRQSLGQGLEFLIYFQGNSAPDKSGLPSDRFSAERTGGSVSTLTIQRTQQEDSAVYLCASSQRGADTQYFGPGTRLTVL.

The sample holds a few counts of this clone. The chain couples TRBV13 to TRBJ1-4; possible D gene TRBD1, 5 bases. In germline, CDR1 is PRHDT, CDR2 FYEKMQ (reference sequence). This CDR3 contains 15 residues. Trimming took off 4 bases at V and 0 bases at J, with 9 bases between the two ends. The CDR3 here is CASSSRGTTNEKLFF. The CDR3 DNA follows: TGTGCCAGCAGCTCGCGGGGGACAACTAATGAAAAACTGTTTTTT.

This clone is a singleton in its sample. The sample carries other DNA sequences with the same CDR3. V is TRBV28 and J is TRBJ1-1; D is unclear. Germline V gene data show CDR1 as MDHEN and CDR2 as SYDVKM. Between the trimmed V and J ends, which lost 1 base and 7 bases, there was a span of 4 bases. The CDR3 is 11 residues long. In DNA, the CDR3 is TGTGCCAGCAGTTTATCCTTTGAAGCTTTCTTT. Translation: CASSLSFEAFF.

As regards this clone: Other DNA sequences within the sample encode an identical CDR3. The rearrangement uses TRBV2 and TRBJ1-5; no definite D call. Trimming took off 5 bases at V and 4 bases at J, with 9 bases between the two ends. The CDR3 runs to 13 residues. Germline V gene data show CDR1 as SNHLY and CDR2 as FYNNEI. This chain's CDR3 is CASSPPGNQPQHF. CDR3 in DNA: TGTGCCAGCAGTCCGCCCGGGAATCAGCCCCAGCATTTT.

The table lists this clone with a few counts. The J gene is TRBJ2-2, the V gene TRBV5-1; a possible D gene is TRBD1 (5 bases). The germline V gene has CDR1 SGHRS and CDR2 YFSETQ. V lost 0 bases, J lost 6 bases, and 12 bases lay in between. The CDR3 sequence is 15 residues long. CDR3 nucleotide sequence: TGCGCCAGCAGCTTGGTTGACAGTATCTCCGGGGAGCTGTTTTTT. Translation: CASSLVDSISGELFF.

J is TRBJ1-3 and V is TRBV6-5, with no clear D. The CDR3 extends over 15 amino acids. From germline, CDR1 is MNHEY and CDR2 SVGAGI. With 3 bases removed from V and 4 bases from J, the gap between germline ends came to 13 bases. Here the CDR3 DNA reads TGTGCCAGCAGTTATATTGGAGGGCTCGGAAACACCATATATTTT. Translated: CASSYIGGLGNTIYF.

The rearrangement joins TRBV9 to TRBJ1-2, with TRBD1 as a possible D gene (5 bases). The CDR3 is 13 amino acids. V dropped 4 bases and J dropped 7 bases, with 14 bases sitting between them. The germline V gene encodes CDR1 SGDLS and CDR2 YYNGEE. CDR3 DNA: TGTGCCAGCAGCCCCCTGCCAGGGTCTGGCTACACCTTC. Its translation is CASSPLPGSGYTF.

The chain has TRBV19 and TRBJ2-7; D perhaps matches TRBD2 (6 bases). Per the germline V gene, CDR1 is LNHDA and CDR2 is SQIVND (reference sequence). The V gene lost 5 bases and the J gene lost 5 bases, with 22 bases spanning the gap. CDR3 length: 16 residues. DNA of the CDR3: TGTGCCAGTAGTCCCAGCCTAGCGAGAATCCGGAACGAGCAGTACTTC. Encoded protein: CASSPSLARIRNEQYF.

This clone was found many times. The gene calls are TRBV2 and TRBJ2-1; D gene uncertain. Germline CDR1 is SNHLY and CDR2 is FYNNEI. The germline V and J ends were trimmed by 5 bases and 0 bases, with 17 bases remaining between them. The CDR3 has 17 residues. The CDR3: CASSNLLAVSSYNEQFF. The CDR3, as DNA: TGTGCCAGCAGTAATCTCTTGGCGGTAAGCTCCTACAATGAGCAGTTCTTC.